The 13 T cell receptor beta chains reported below all come from one sample, sequenced in a study of cytotoxic CD8 clonotypes in ibrutinib-treated CLL. The assay was immunoSEQ multiplex PCR, and TCRdb's table has in-frame clones only and misses some. The table shows 25,000 to 35,000 clones, with roughly 85% occurring only once. The sample here was PBMCs, taken after 24 months of ibrutinib treatment. These TCRs come from a human donor with chronic lymphocytic leukemia.

The rearrangement uses TRBV27 and TRBJ1-1; weak D call: TRBD1 (5 bases). Trimming removed 10 bases from V and 1 base from J, with 25 bases in between. Germline-derived CDR1 and CDR2 are MNHEY and SMNVEV (reference sequence). CDR3 size: 17 residues. DNA of the CDR3: TGTGCCACCCCTGTAGACGACAGAGATCTCAAGAACACTGAAGCTTTCTTT. Translated, it gives CATPVDDRDLKNTEAFF.

The J gene is TRBJ1-1, the V gene TRBV6-1; tentative D call: TRBD1 (5 bases). The CDR3 runs to 17 residues. Germline V gives CDR1 MNHNS, CDR2 SASEGT. V lost 2 bases, J lost 0 bases, and 16 bases lay in between. The CDR3 DNA reads as TGTGCCAGCAGTGAAACGGTACAGGTGGTCTTGAACACTGAAGCTTTCTTT. This gives the protein CASSETVQVVLNTEAFF.

This chain uses TRBV7-9 with TRBJ2-2, with no clear D. Germline V gene lookup returns CDR1 SEHNR and CDR2 FQNEAQ (reference sequence). Trimming removed 5 bases from V and 4 bases from J, with 8 bases in between. The CDR3 is made up of 13 amino acids. This CDR3 is CASSPLTTGELFF. The CDR3 DNA reads TGTGCCAGCAGCCCCCTGACCACCGGGGAGCTGTTTTTT.

To note about this clone: In the same sample, other DNA sequences code for this CDR3. The chain recombines TRBV18 with TRBJ2-7; 10 positions match TRBD1. This CDR3 is built from 15 residues. V trimming: 0 bases; J trimming: 4 bases; junction bases outside the gene matches: 3. CDR1 and CDR2 from the germline V gene are KGHSH and LQKENI. DNA for the CDR3: TGTGCCAGCTCACCACCGGGACAGGGGTTTTACGAGCAGTACTTC. It translates to CASSPPGQGFYEQYF.

The chain links TRBV19 to TRBJ2-7, with D maybe TRBD1 (6 bases). V lost 4 bases to trimming and J lost 2 bases, with 12 bases between them. The CDR3 runs to 14 residues. CDR1 is LNHDA, CDR2 SQIVND, per germline (reference sequence). The CDR3 region has the DNA TGTGCCAGTAGTACCCAGACAGGAACCTACGAGCAGTACTTC. Its translation is CASSTQTGTYEQYF.

This clone was found once. The genes are TRBV5-4 and TRBJ2-3, with 8 bases matching TRBD1. CDR3 length: 13 residues. After removal of 4 bases from V and 6 bases from J, the junction contained 4 bases not matched to a gene. Germline V CDR1 and CDR2: SGHNT, YYREEE (reference sequence). The CDR3 DNA sequence: TGTGCCAGCAGCCTGGACAGGGCTGATACGCAGTATTTT. Translation: CASSLDRADTQYF. The full variable domain, with the rest looked up from reference TRBV5-4 and TRBJ2-3, is ETGVTQSPTHLIKTRGQQVTLRCSSQSGHNTVSWYQQALGQGPQFIFQYYREEENGRGNFPPRFSGLQFPNYSSELNVNALELDDSALYLCASSLDRADTQYFGPGTRLTVL.

V usage is TRBV6-5 and J usage is TRBJ2-7; TRBD1 matches 7 bases. V shed 5 bases, J shed 2 bases, and the junction held 9 bases outside the gene matches. Germline V CDR1 and CDR2: MNHEY, SVGAGI. The length of the CDR3 is 15 residues. The CDR3 loop is CASSIFVTGPYEQYF. CDR3 DNA: TGTGCCAGCAGTATCTTCGTGACAGGGCCCTACGAGCAGTACTTC.

CDR3 in amino acids: CASSLSRDQPQHF. DNA of the CDR3: TGTGCCAGCAGCTTATCCAGGGATCAGCCCCAGCATTTT. The rearrangement links TRBV7-1 to TRBJ1-5; D perhaps matches TRBD1 (5 bases). TRBV7-1 has ORF status, its function being uncertain. This CDR3 has 13 residues. V was trimmed by 4 bases and J by 5 bases, leaving 9 bases between them.

The chain has TRBV6-5 and TRBJ1-2, with D maybe TRBD1 (5 bases). V lost 8 bases and J 7 bases, leaving 11 bases between the germline ends. The CDR3 runs to 11 residues. CDR1 and CDR2 (germline): MNHEY, SVGAGI. The CDR3 DNA sequence: TGTGCCAGCCGCGCGGGGGGTGGCTACACCTTC. Its protein product is CASRAGGGYTF.

The chain has TRBV5-1 and TRBJ2-5; unclear D gene. The CDR3 contains 14 residues. V was pared by 1 base and J by 2 bases, with 9 bases between. Germline CDR1 and CDR2: SGHRS and YFSETQ. CDR3 residues: CASSLMHLQETQYF. The CDR3, as DNA: TGCGCCAGCAGCTTGATGCACTTACAAGAGACCCAGTACTTC.

This sequence joins TRBV5-1 and TRBJ2-1; 9 bases match TRBD2. Unmatched junction bases numbered 6, after V lost 4 bases and J lost 4 bases. Germline CDR1 is SGHRS and CDR2 is YFSETQ. The CDR3 consists of 15 residues. CDR3 sequence: CASSPLAGLYNEQFF. The DNA for the CDR3 is TGCGCCAGCAGCCCCCTAGCGGGGCTGTACAATGAGCAGTTCTTC. Complete variable domain (other parts from reference TRBV5-1 and TRBJ2-1): KAGVTQTPRYLIKTRGQQVTLSCSPISGHRSVSWYQQTPGQGLQFLFEYFSETQRNKGNFPGRFSGRQFSNSRSEMNVSTLELGDSALYLCASSPLAGLYNEQFFGPGTRLTVL.

The rearrangement uses TRBV5-1 and TRBJ2-5; 11 bases align to TRBD1. Germline trimming cut 4 bases from V and 2 bases from J; bases unmatched to any gene: 4. The CDR3 runs to 15 residues. Germline CDR1 SGHRS, CDR2 YFSETQ. This CDR3 reads CASSLGQGAQETQYF. The CDR3 nucleotides are TGCGCCAGCAGCCTCGGACAGGGGGCACAAGAGACCCAGTACTTC.

The gene calls are TRBV10-3 and TRBJ1-2, with D hard to call. CDR1 is ENHRY, CDR2 SYGVKD, per germline. V lost 0 bases and J 6 bases, leaving 17 bases between the germline ends. The CDR3 runs 16 residues. The CDR3 here is CAISESSLAGLDGYTF. The DNA of the CDR3 is TGTGCCATCAGTGAGTCGTCTCTAGCCGGGCTCGATGGCTACACCTTC.